The clone carrying this TCR beta chain has ten or more counts. Its target is not known. The sample belongs to a study of neurological immune-mediated disorders. The V end lost 0 bases, the J end lost 6 bases, and 18 bases lay between the germline ends. Germline values: CDR1 SGHRS, CDR2 YFSETQ. This CDR3 contains 16 residues. Each CDR3 protein is one row after TCRdb ran MiXCR on the 5' RACE reads. The table lists about 21,000 distinct CDR3 sequences, about 15% of them singletons. Broader study findings: HTLV-1-associated myelopathy led in TCR clonal expansion, while multiple sclerosis ranked lowest, below healthy controls.

The specimen sequenced was PBMCs. This sequence was found in a female donor with HTLV-1-associated myelopathy (HAM/TSP). The J gene is TRBJ1-1, the V gene TRBV5-1; D is possibly TRBD1 (5 bases). CDR3 protein: CASSLEGQGGQAEAFF. In DNA form, the CDR3 reads TGCGCCAGCAGCTTGGAAGGGCAGGGAGGGCAGGCTGAAGCTTTCTTT.